The TCR beta chain under discussion was sequenced for a study of cytomegalovirus exposure and HLA in healthy donors (dated by TCRdb to about 2017). Turning to the overall study: According to an earlier analysis of several hundred of the donors, 150 million to 200 million T cells yielded approximately 120 million unique TCR beta sequences and 276 Gb of sequence data. To predict cytomegalovirus infection status, the study combined high-throughput TCR immunosequencing, statistical association of individual TCRs with disease status, and machine learning. Because of strong linkage in the cohort, four to six DR-DQ haplotypes were treated as single units for association and clustering. Typing coverage varied by locus: roughly 629-640 donors for A, B, C, DRB1 and DQB1; roughly 560 for DQA1; 600 to 610 for DPA1; around 490 for DPB1. To study patterns of TCR occurrence, a later analysis re-analyzed previously published TCR beta repertoires from 600 to 750 donors and added high-resolution HLA genotyping. In addition to the first cohort of 650 to 800 subjects, a separate validation cohort of 130 or so different subjects was used. The study was designed to test whether signatures of past pathogen exposure could be identified by cataloging public T cell receptors. All discovery cohort repertoires had been generated using a single sequencing platform. A later genetic analysis took genome-wide SNP genotypes for about 55% of the 666 donors and used that subset as a discovery cohort. To decide whether each TCR beta V gene segment behaved as functional or pseudogenic, an earlier analysis of fewer than 750 of the donors relied on high-throughput TCR beta sequencing. The later analysis used no new phenotypic data to find candidate immune exposures, relying instead on TCR beta sequences and their occurrence across donors. Of the 398 genotyped donors, 65% to 90% fell in the genetic ancestry cluster associated with self-reported Caucasian donors. On average, 235,054 unique TCR beta nucleotide sequences were sequenced per donor among some 420 genotyped donors of the cohort, with around 19% of those sequences being non-productive. Donor age, sex, ethnicity and CMV serostatus were collected together with the repertoire data. Class I and class II HLA loci were covered by the typing at four-digit resolution. Roughly 300 gigabases of sequencing data and roughly 80 million unique TCR sequences made up an early release that covered around 640 HLA-typed donors. The study profiled the T cell repertoires of 666 subjects by immunosequencing and related them to cytomegalovirus serostatus.

Broad study findings and their caveats: In a later analysis, TCR association rates were found to vary across HLA loci, with the most associated TCRs seen for DRB1 alleles and the fewest for HLA-C alleles. Linkage disequilibrium might explain the correlated functional status among segregating V segments, but an unknown experimental factor could not be excluded. In a later analysis, HLA-associated TCR beta chains were found to be more clonally expanded and to have lower generation probabilities than equally common non-associated chains. The sequencing pipeline was judged likely to have produced a cluster of highly shared sequence variants as a technical artifact. A later genetic analysis associated a missense DCLRE1C variant with V-gene and J-gene trimming of TCR beta chains, and an independent cohort replicated the association. Because HLA typing was missing for some donors at each locus, association tests included only the typed subset. The study listed 164 TCR beta chains as associated with cytomegalovirus. In a later analysis, several top co-occurrence clusters were reported to appear linked to parvovirus B19, influenza, CMV and Epstein-Barr virus. CMV serostatus was the only immune exposure information available for the cohort. Assigning TCR associations to individual alleles was difficult when HLA alleles, especially DR and DQ, strongly co-occurred. A further reported finding was that TCR beta sequences accurately predicted the HLA-A and HLA-B alleles for most subjects in the first cohort. In this cohort, only TCR beta chains were sequenced, and detectable features were limited by the absence of alpha or paired-chain data. The 87-base-pair reads could not distinguish some IMGT-functional V segments, including TRBV6-2 and TRBV6-3, so those segments were excluded. In a later analysis, most CMV-associated TCR beta chains were found to appear HLA-restricted, with HLA associations seemingly driven largely by CMV exposure. According to a later genetic analysis, donors in an Asian-associated ancestry cluster had fewer N-insertions in productive TCRs than the approximately 610-donor mean. An earlier analysis of around 540 of the donors showed that most TCR beta V segments appeared in productive rearrangements either about 87% or about 30% of the time, which broadly matched IMGT annotations. Because counts were too low, about 18 rarely observed V segments, including chromosome 9 orphons, were left out of the earlier analysis of approximately 580 of the donors. In vitro tests confirmed that three of the cytomegalovirus-associated TCR beta chains recognize cytomegalovirus antigens. The authors suggested that the approach could potentially be generalized to other disease states and immunological phenotypes. Presence/absence analyses assumed roughly uniform sequencing depth across donors, an assumption that may not hold. At a false discovery rate of 0.05, a later analysis linked fewer than 20,000 TCR beta sequences to specific HLA alleles. Most TCR sequences were seen in very few donors, while some public TCRs were found in many individuals. The classifier was reported to diagnose cytomegalovirus status with high specificity and sensitivity in both the original and validation cohorts.

V gives up 7 bases and J gives up 8 bases, and the segment between their germline ends measures 17 bases. The germline V gene specifies MDHEN as CDR1 and SYDVKM as CDR2. From its cysteine to its phenylalanine, the CDR3 spans 13 amino acids. Only the CDR3 DNA stays, 39 bases, in frame from base 1. The cohort was made up of approximately 670 healthy bone marrow donors. At the time of sampling, every cohort member was nominally healthy, though immune exposures that went unrecorded were likely present. The donor tested CMV seropositive and was one of the 289 seropositive cohort members. A peripheral blood sample was provided by each donor, and peripheral blood mononuclear cells were used for TCR beta sequencing. The Qiagen DNeasy Blood Extraction Kit was used to extract genomic DNA from the blood cell samples. The receptor library was made with the immunoSEQ multiplex PCR assay. The multiplex PCR relied on a mix of 60 forward primers for TCR Vbeta segments and 13 reverse primers for TCR Jbeta segments. Amplification of the CDR3 region of rearranged TCR beta genes was performed with a multiplex PCR assay on genomic DNA. The Illumina HiSeq System was used to sequence the amplified TCR beta libraries as 87-base-pair reads. Per the authors' processing: In a later analysis, some 80 million unique TCR beta chains were counted across the 666 repertoires, and approximately 9.9 million of these chains were shared by at least two donors. A nearest-neighbor algorithm error-corrected the raw reads and collapsed the reads into unique sequences, merging closely related sequences to remove PCR and sequencing errors. To assign V, D and J gene segments, CDR3 sequences were aligned to IMGT reference sequences. Each retained sequence needed at least a six-nucleotide match to both a V gene segment and a J gene segment. Rearrangements were classified as productive when the CDR3 lacked stop codons and remained in frame with V and J, and all other rearrangements were classified as non-productive. Following IMGT convention, CDR3 was defined as the stretch from the second conserved V-encoded cysteine up to the conserved J-encoded phenylalanine. The earlier analysis of roughly 590 of the donors excluded any sequence lacking an unambiguous match to a single V gene segment. An earlier analysis of approximately 590 of the donors called V segments functional above 56.7% productive rearrangements and segregating when the between-donor standard deviation exceeded 5%. A statistical classification framework was developed to diagnose cytomegalovirus status using the catalog of TCR beta chain sequences. In a later analysis, TCR nucleotide sequences were compared against IMGT/GENE-DB human TR gene sequences so that V and J genes could be assigned. The TCRdist pipeline was used in a later analysis to assign CDR3 sequences and most-parsimonious VDJ recombination scenarios. In a later analysis, each TCR beta chain was defined by its CDR3 amino acid sequence together with its V-gene family, and reads lacking a unique V-gene family were excluded. A later analysis removed 592 highly shared, low-generation-probability nucleotide sequences to deal with suspected cross-contamination and a sequencing artifact. A later analysis calculated a clonal expansion index for each public chain from normalized within-repertoire ranks of inferred template counts. Generation probabilities in a later analysis came from a VDJ recombination model fitted to out-of-frame rearrangements, and those results were checked against IGoR. In a later analysis, hypergeometric tests were used to score TCR-TCR, TCR-HLA and TCR-CMV co-occurrence, with a repertoire-size bias correction applied to TCR pairs. False discovery rates were estimated in a later analysis by permuting HLA or CMV assignments 20 times. In a later analysis, co-occurring TCRs were grouped using DBSCAN, with TCRdist sequence similarity added in when clustering inside HLA-allele-positive subsets. For co-occurrence clustering, repertoires with fewer than 30,000 or more than 120,000 public chains were excluded, along with about five repertoires with anomalous nucleotide sharing. TCRdb re-hosts the immuneACCESS table, in-frame sequences only. Its copies lack some clones; in the studies checked, an unresolved V gene accounts for under half of them, and the cause for the rest is not known. V, J and clone size reflect that table, while D and trimming were determined from the DNA. The sample table holds 100,000 to 150,000 clones, of which 83% were seen once. The ten largest clonotypes hold 20% of the sample.

As to this clone: It lacks a known antigen. No base qualities exist here, and no much larger clone lies one base off it.

The sequencing input was PBMCs. This receptor chain uses TRBV28 and TRBJ1-2; D gene: possibly TRBD1, on 6 matching bases. This receptor was taken from a young man in good health and CMV-seropositive. The nucleotide sequence reads TGTGCCAGCAATGTCCGGACAGATAACGGCTACACCTTC. Its protein product is CASNVRTDNGYTF.